This is a list of T cell receptor beta chains from one sample in a study of T cell changes during pregnancy in multiple sclerosis. Repertoires were generated with immunoSEQ multiplex PCR, while TCRdb's copy carries only in-frame clones and drops some. The table has about 38,000 clones, 88% seen once. The specimen comprised CD8+ T cells from peripheral blood mononuclear cells, sampled in the third trimester of pregnancy. These receptors were collected from a female donor with multiple sclerosis, enrolled in a pregnancy study. Both conserved end residues are part of each CDR3. The order of the fields is V gene, D gene, J gene, clone size, CDR3 protein, CDR3 DNA. The D gene is left open where the match is weak. Some rows mark clone size as missing; the rest say once, few, many or name a class of expanded clone.

>TRBV30|TRBD1|TRBJ1-1|NA
CAGTGKNTEAFF
TGTGCCGGGACAGGGAAGAACACTGAAGCTTTCTTT
>TRBV2|TRBD2|TRBJ2-3|NA
CASSGSGGAPEADTQYF
TGTGCCAGCAGTGGTAGCGGGGGGGCCCCGGAGGCAGATACGCAGTATTTT
>TRBV6-1|TRBD1|TRBJ2-2|NA
CASSGGGHTGELFF
TGTGCCAGCAGTGGAGGGGGCCACACCGGGGAGCTGTTTTTT
>TRBV6-5|TRBD1|TRBJ2-7|NA
CASSYSAGGSYEQYF
TGTGCCAGCAGTTACTCGGCAGGGGGCTCCTACGAGCAGTACTTC
>TRBV6-5|NA|TRBJ1-2|NA
CASSYSPGDNHYGYTF
TGTGCCAGCAGTTACTCTCCAGGGGACAACCACTATGGCTACACCTTC
>TRBV6-5|TRBD1|TRBJ1-1|NA
CASSYAGQGNTEAFF
TGTGCCAGCAGTTATGCCGGACAGGGGAACACTGAAGCTTTCTTT
>TRBV2|NA|TRBJ2-5|NA
CASSLRRGWEETQYF
TGTGCCAGCAGCCTTCGTAGGGGGTGGGAAGAGACCCAGTACTTC
>TRBV7-9|NA|TRBJ1-2|NA
CASSLTALYGYTF
TGTGCCAGCAGCTTGACAGCGCTCTATGGCTACACCTTC
>TRBV10-1|TRBD1|TRBJ2-7|NA
CASSLTDRGLGYEQYF
TGCGCCAGCAGCCTAACGGACAGGGGGCTAGGCTACGAGCAGTACTTC
>TRBV21-1|NA|TRBJ2-5|NA
CASSRGREETQYF
TGTGCCAGCAGCAGGGGCAGGGAAGAGACCCAGTACTTC
>TRBV6-4|TRBD2|TRBJ2-3|medium-sized
CASSPIAGGHTDTQYF
TGTGCCAGCAGTCCCATAGCGGGGGGGCACACAGATACGCAGTATTTT
>TRBV28|TRBD2|TRBJ2-5|NA
CASSSGTYLQETQYF
TGTGCCAGCTCGAGCGGGACCTACTTGCAAGAGACCCAGTACTTC
>TRBV13|NA|TRBJ1-3|NA
CASSLLARTGNTIYF
TGTGCCAGCAGCTTACTGGCTCGGACAGGAAACACCATATATTTT
>TRBV19|NA|TRBJ1-3|NA
CASSPRQATSGNTIYF
TGTGCCAGTAGTCCCCGACAGGCAACCTCTGGAAACACCATATATTTT
>TRBV7-8|NA|TRBJ1-1|NA
CASSLSGAEAFF
TGTGCCAGCAGCTTATCAGGCGCTGAAGCTTTCTTT
>TRBV30|NA|TRBJ1-2|NA
CAWSQGSDYGYTF
TGTGCCTGGAGTCAGGGGAGCGACTATGGCTACACCTTC
>TRBV30|NA|TRBJ2-7|NA
CAWTFLDRGEQYF
TGTGCCTGGACCTTCCTCGATCGGGGGGAGCAGTACTTC
>TRBV5-6|NA|TRBJ1-2|NA
CASSSQGNYGYTF
TGTGCCAGCAGCTCGCAGGGGAACTATGGCTACACCTTC
>TRBV7-9|NA|TRBJ2-7|once
CASSLDQDYEQYF
TGTGCCAGCAGCTTAGACCAGGACTACGAGCAGTACTTC
>TRBV19|NA|TRBJ2-7|NA
CASSIEGEAVSSYEQYF
TGTGCCAGTAGTATAGAAGGGGAGGCAGTCAGCTCCTACGAGCAGTACTTC
>TRBV11-2|TRBD1|TRBJ2-7|NA
CASSFSPGTGAEQYF
TGTGCCAGCAGCTTCTCCCCCGGGACAGGGGCCGAGCAGTACTTC
>TRBV30|NA|TRBJ1-3|NA
CAWSVGLNSGNTIYF
TGTGCCTGGAGTGTGGGACTGAACTCTGGAAACACCATATATTTT
>TRBV6-4|NA|TRBJ1-6|NA
CASSDSGTHSPLHF
TGTGCCAGCAGTGACTCAGGGACACACTCACCCCTCCACTTT
>TRBV27|NA|TRBJ2-7|few
CASRESQDSYEQYF
TGTGCCAGCAGGGAATCCCAGGATTCCTACGAGCAGTACTTC
>TRBV5-6|NA|TRBJ1-5|NA
CASSLGEGGQPQHF
TGTGCCAGCAGCTTGGGGGAGGGCGGTCAGCCCCAGCATTTT
>TRBV6-5|NA|TRBJ2-7|NA
CASTRGARGEQYF
TGTGCCAGCACCCGGGGGGCCCGCGGGGAGCAGTACTTC
>TRBV11-2|TRBD1|TRBJ2-5|NA
CASSLDNPDREETQYF
TGTGCCAGCAGCTTAGATAATCCCGACAGGGAAGAGACCCAGTACTTC
>TRBV4-2|TRBD2|TRBJ2-2|NA
CASSHVLTSGGATGELFF
TGTGCCAGCAGCCATGTACTTACTAGCGGGGGGGCCACCGGGGAGCTGTTTTTT
>TRBV27|NA|TRBJ2-1|NA
CASSELDSYNEQFF
TGTGCCAGCAGTGAACTGGACAGTTACAATGAGCAGTTCTTC
>TRBV7-9|TRBD1|TRBJ2-4|NA
CASSTAQGTGDAKNIQYF
TGTGCCAGCAGCACGGCCCAGGGGACAGGGGATGCCAAAAACATTCAGTACTTC
>TRBV7-2|NA|TRBJ2-7|NA
CASSSAGDTGYEQYF
TGTGCCAGCAGCTCCGCGGGGGACACCGGATACGAGCAGTACTTC
>TRBV30|TRBD2|TRBJ2-7|NA
CAWSGVLERGPQVFYEQYF
TGTGCCTGGAGTGGGGTTTTGGAGCGGGGGCCTCAGGTATTCTACGAGCAGTACTTC
>TRBV10-1|NA|TRBJ1-1|NA
CASSERDYAGNTEAFF
TGCGCCAGCAGTGAAAGGGACTACGCGGGGAACACTGAAGCTTTCTTT
>TRBV19|NA|TRBJ1-5|NA
CASSIPSQPQHF
TGTGCCAGTAGTATACCTTCGCAGCCCCAGCATTTT
>TRBV7-9|TRBD2|TRBJ2-7|NA
CAITGGLYEQYF
TGTGCCATTACGGGGGGGTTATACGAGCAGTACTTC
>TRBV13|TRBD1|TRBJ1-2|NA
CASSTRGPEYTF
TGTGCCAGCAGCACGAGGGGGCCGGAATACACCTTC
>TRBV6-5|NA|TRBJ1-5|NA
CASSYSSGGDQPQHF
TGTGCCAGCAGTTACTCGAGTGGCGGGGATCAGCCCCAGCATTTT
>TRBV4-3|NA|TRBJ1-1|NA
CASSQDWGPAKAFF
TGCGCCAGCAGCCAAGATTGGGGGCCCGCCAAAGCTTTCTTT
>TRBV7-2|NA|TRBJ1-1|NA
CASSFGPRSRNTEAFF
TGTGCCAGCAGCTTTGGCCCTAGATCACGGAACACTGAAGCTTTCTTT
>TRBV29-1|NA|TRBJ2-3|NA
CSVYSTDTQYF
TGCAGCGTTTATAGCACAGATACGCAGTATTTT
>TRBV4-1|TRBD2|TRBJ2-2|once
CASSLAGGTGELFF
TGCGCCAGCAGCCTAGCGGGGGGAACCGGGGAGCTGTTTTTT
>TRBV19|TRBD1|TRBJ1-1|NA
CASTDRVNTEAFF
TGTGCCAGTACCGACAGGGTAAACACTGAAGCTTTCTTT
>TRBV5-1|NA|TRBJ2-7|NA
CASSLGWQFYEQYF
TGCGCCAGCAGCTTGGGCTGGCAGTTCTACGAGCAGTACTTC
>TRBV29-1|TRBD1|TRBJ1-1|NA
CSGRTGESAEAFF
TGCAGCGGGAGGACAGGGGAGAGCGCTGAAGCTTTCTTT
>TRBV6-1|NA|TRBJ2-3|NA
CASISDYSTDTQYF
TGTGCCAGCATTTCCGACTACAGCACAGATACGCAGTATTTT
>TRBV6-5|TRBD2|TRBJ2-3|NA
CASSGGTSTRTQYF
TGTGCCAGCAGTGGCGGGACTAGCACCCGTACGCAGTATTTT
>TRBV7-9|TRBD2|TRBJ2-1|NA
CASSWPLAGVGNEQFF
TGTGCCAGCAGCTGGCCACTAGCGGGGGTAGGCAATGAGCAGTTCTTC